This T cell receptor beta chain was captured in a study of blood T cell repertoires in COVID-19. Across the whole study: Italy, Spain and the United States were the sources of the convalescent and acute COVID-19 samples.

This CDR3 has 15 residues. CDR1 is MDHEN and CDR2 is SYDVKM in the germline V gene. V lost 5 bases, J lost 6 bases, and 3 bases stayed unmatched. Source study methods: Cell counts per sample came from amplifying reference gene primers. Sequencing used immunoSEQ multiplex PCR; TCRdb keeps in-frame clones, though not all of them. That table supplies the V and J calls and clone size; D and trimming were determined from the DNA. The sample includes approximately 290,000 clones, around 90% of them seen just once. V gene TRBV28 combines with J gene TRBJ2-2; TRBD2 matches at 13 bases. The sequenced material came from PBMCs or T cells enriched from blood (not recorded which). The TCR sequence derives from a woman in her 30s who had recovered from COVID-19. The CDR3, as DNA: TGTGCCAGCAGTCTGGGACTAGCGGGATCCGGGGAGCTGTTTTTT. Its translation is CASSLGLAGSGELFF.